The 8 T cell receptor beta chains given below trace back to one sample, sequenced in a study of cytomegalovirus exposure and HLA in healthy donors (dated by TCRdb to about 2017). Library method: the immunoSEQ multiplex PCR assay. The multiplex PCR relied on a mix of 60 forward primers for TCR Vbeta segments and 13 reverse primers for TCR Jbeta segments. This is the immuneACCESS table as TCRdb keeps it, with only in-frame sequences that have V and J called. A part of the clones is gone; compared with another copy, unresolved V genes explain less than half, and the rest is unexplained. This sample lists 50,000 or so clones; over 55% were detected once. The top ten clones comprise about a third of the sample. The sequenced material came from PBMCs. These receptors were collected from a man aged 40-49 years in good health and CMV-seropositive.

This clone was picked up a small number of times. This chain links TRBV6-1 with TRBJ1-5; the match to TRBD1 covers 9 bases. This CDR3 region has 15 residues. The germline V gene encodes CDR1 MNHNS and CDR2 SASEGT. Trimming took 6 bases from V and 3 from J; bases not matched to a gene: 6. The CDR3 spells CASRQGAVVNQPQHF. The CDR3 nucleotides are TGTGCCAGCAGACAGGGGGCTGTGGTCAATCAGCCCCAGCATTTT.

This clone was counted a few times. CDR3 sequence reads: CASSSPGGAFFYGYTF. Here the CDR3 DNA reads TGTGCCAGTAGTAGCCCAGGGGGCGCCTTTTTTTATGGCTACACCTTC. This chain connects TRBV19 to TRBJ1-2; 8 bases match TRBD1. Germline V gene sequence: CDR1 LNHDA, CDR2 SQIVND (reference sequence). This CDR3 spans 16 amino acids. The V segment lost 4 bases and the J segment 5 bases; nucleotides outside the gene matches: 12.

This sequence joins TRBV7-2 and TRBJ2-5; TRBD2 is a possible D gene (6 bases). The CDR3 loop spans 15 amino acids. With 5 bases removed from V and 5 bases from J, the gap between germline ends came to 18 bases. The germline V gene encodes CDR1 SGHTA and CDR2 FQGNSA. The CDR3 reads CASSPRLGRGETQYF. The CDR3 bases are TGTGCCAGCAGCCCCCGACTAGGGCGAGGCGAGACCCAGTACTTC.

This clone was observed a few times. Additional DNA sequences in this sample encode the identical CDR3. The rearrangement links TRBV5-6 to TRBJ1-1; 8 bases map to TRBD1. The CDR3 consists of 15 residues. With V trimmed by 2 bases and J by 4 bases, 7 bases remained unmatched. CDR1 SGHDT and CDR2 YYEEEE come from the germline V gene. The DNA for the CDR3 is TGTGCCAGCAGCTTTGGGACAGGCTTAGGCACTGAAGCTTTCTTT. Encoded protein: CASSFGTGLGTEAFF.

J is TRBJ1-1 and V is TRBV5-1, with D perhaps matching TRBD1 (5 bases). Trimming stripped 0 bases from V and 4 bases from J, with 13 bases between. Germline V gene sequence: CDR1 SGHRS, CDR2 YFSETQ. This CDR3 region has 15 residues. The CDR3 bases are TGCGCCAGCAGCTTGGGAATCAGGGATGGCACTGAAGCTTTCTTT. Protein product: CASSLGIRDGTEAFF.

As for this clone: At one of its ends the junction is not consistent with the germline gene, which may arise from a read error. Here the CDR3 DNA reads TGTACCAGCAGTTACTCGGAATCACAGGGCACTGAAGCTTTCTTT. Translating it yields CTSSYSESQGTEAFF. The J gene is TRBJ1-1, the V gene TRBV6-6, with a weak D call TRBD1 (6 bases). The CDR3 spans 15 residues. CDR1 is MNHNY and CDR2 is SVGAGI in the germline V gene (reference sequence).

This clone was recorded once. The V gene is TRBV25-1, the J gene TRBJ1-1; D gene uncertain. CDR3 length: 13 amino acids. The germline V gene has CDR1 MGHDK and CDR2 SYGVNS. The V end lost 6 bases, the J end lost 8 bases, and 16 bases lay between the germline ends. CDR3 nucleotides: TGTGCCAGCAGACCGACAACCCTGGCCGAAGCTTTCTTT. This encodes CASRPTTLAEAFF.

The V and J genes are TRBV4-1 and TRBJ1-6, with 11 bases fitting TRBD1. V gave up 3 bases and J gave up 7 bases; unmatched junction bases: 5. This CDR3 is 16 amino acids long. Germline CDR1 is MGHRA and CDR2 is YSYEKL. The CDR3 is CASSHWDRGSNSPLHF. The CDR3 DNA is TGCGCCAGCAGCCATTGGGACAGGGGGTCGAATTCACCCCTCCACTTT.